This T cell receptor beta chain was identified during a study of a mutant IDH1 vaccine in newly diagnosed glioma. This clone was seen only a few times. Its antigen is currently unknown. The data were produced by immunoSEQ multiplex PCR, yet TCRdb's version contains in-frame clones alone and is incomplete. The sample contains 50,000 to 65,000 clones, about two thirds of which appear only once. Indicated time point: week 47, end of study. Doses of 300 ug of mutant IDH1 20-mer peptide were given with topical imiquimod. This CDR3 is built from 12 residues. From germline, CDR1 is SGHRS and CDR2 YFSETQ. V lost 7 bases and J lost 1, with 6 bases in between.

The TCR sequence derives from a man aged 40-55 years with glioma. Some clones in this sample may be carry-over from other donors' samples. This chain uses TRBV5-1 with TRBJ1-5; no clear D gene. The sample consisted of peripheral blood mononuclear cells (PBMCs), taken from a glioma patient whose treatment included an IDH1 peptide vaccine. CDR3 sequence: CASLGSNQPQHF. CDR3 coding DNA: TGCGCCAGCTTGGGGAGCAATCAGCCCCAGCATTTT.